This T cell receptor beta chain was identified during a study of blood T cell repertoires in COVID-19 (dated by TCRdb to 2018 to 2021). Context from the whole study: Samples from collaborators originated in the United States, Italy and Spain and spanned both the acute and convalescent phases of COVID-19. Deeply sampled blood TCRbeta repertoires from subjects exposed to, actively infected with, or recovered from COVID-19 were included in the dataset. Samples came from the ongoing ImmuneRACE study (first 160 participants) plus 1,254 subjects from 6 global collaborators. The prospective study material was composed of cDNA or gDNA derived from T cells, B-cell-depleted T cells, or PBMCs. HLA class I and class II types, where available, came from metadata supplied by the sample provider rather than from assay-based typing. The repertoires were released in a freely available public database intended as a resource for research on the immune response to SARS-CoV-2. The sample metadata nearly always contained a de-identified subject ID, COVID-19 status, age in years and sex.

The immunoSEQ Assay, a bias-controlled multiplex PCR, was used to amplify TCRbeta CDR3 regions from genomic DNA. The authors processed their data as follows. The number of nucleated cells in each sample was estimated by amplification of reference gene primers within the assay. Sequence reads were collapsed and filtered to measure the absolute abundance of every unique TCRbeta CDR3 rearrangement. For each sample, productive Simpson clonality was calculated as the square root of Simpson's diversity index across productive rearrangements. TCRdb obtained this table from immuneACCESS and retained in-frame rearrangements with V and J assigned. These tables miss some clones; where compared with another copy, unresolved V genes account for less than half of the shortfall, and the remainder is unexplained. The V and J calls and clone size are taken from that table; D and trimming were inferred from the DNA. Counted in this sample were around 220,000 clones; roughly 87% of them appeared once. The ten top clones hold roughly 2% of the sample.

At the junction V is shortened by 4 bases and J by 3 bases; bases outside the gene matches: 9. Taken from the germline V gene (reference sequence), the CDR1 and CDR2 loops are SGHNT and YYREEE. The CDR3 runs 15 residues from the cysteine to the phenylalanine. The DNA shown is the 45-base CDR3, in frame from base 1. Note on this clone: Its antigen is currently not known. Base qualities are not provided; no much larger clone lies one nucleotide away.

Whole blood was collected in K2EDTA tubes by collaborating institutions according to the institutions' own protocols. Collaborator samples were shipped for TCRbeta analysis as frozen whole blood, isolated PBMCs, or DNA extracted from either sample type. What the authors observed across the whole study: How much clinical and demographic metadata was included differed by source and by participant, and the metadata was provided uncurated.

Sequenced input: peripheral blood. The clonotype was recovered from a man aged 35 to 55 with active or convalescent COVID-19. This receptor chain uses TRBV5-4 and TRBJ2-7; 8 bases in between match TRBD1. The nucleotides are TGTGCCAGCAGCCCCGCGGACAGGGCCGACTACGAGCAGTACTTC. Translated, this gives CASSPADRADYEQYF.